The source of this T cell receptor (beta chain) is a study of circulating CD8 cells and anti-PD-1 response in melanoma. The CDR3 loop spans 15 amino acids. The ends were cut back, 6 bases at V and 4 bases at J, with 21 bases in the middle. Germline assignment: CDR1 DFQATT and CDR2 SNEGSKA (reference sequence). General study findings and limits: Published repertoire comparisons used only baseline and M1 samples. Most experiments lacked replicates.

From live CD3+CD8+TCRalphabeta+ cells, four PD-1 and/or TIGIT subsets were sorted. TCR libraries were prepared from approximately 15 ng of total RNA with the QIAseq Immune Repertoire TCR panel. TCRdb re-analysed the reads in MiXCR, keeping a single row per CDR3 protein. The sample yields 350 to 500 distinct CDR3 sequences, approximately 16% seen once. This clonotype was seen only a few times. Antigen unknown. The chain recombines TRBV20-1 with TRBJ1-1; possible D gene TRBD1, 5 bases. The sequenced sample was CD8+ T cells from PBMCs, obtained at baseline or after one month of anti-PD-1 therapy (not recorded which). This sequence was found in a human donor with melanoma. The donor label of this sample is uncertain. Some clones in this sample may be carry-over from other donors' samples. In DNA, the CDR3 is TGCAGTGCCCACTCTGGGGCAGGTCTTGCCACTGAAGCTTTCTTT. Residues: CSAHSGAGLATEAFF.